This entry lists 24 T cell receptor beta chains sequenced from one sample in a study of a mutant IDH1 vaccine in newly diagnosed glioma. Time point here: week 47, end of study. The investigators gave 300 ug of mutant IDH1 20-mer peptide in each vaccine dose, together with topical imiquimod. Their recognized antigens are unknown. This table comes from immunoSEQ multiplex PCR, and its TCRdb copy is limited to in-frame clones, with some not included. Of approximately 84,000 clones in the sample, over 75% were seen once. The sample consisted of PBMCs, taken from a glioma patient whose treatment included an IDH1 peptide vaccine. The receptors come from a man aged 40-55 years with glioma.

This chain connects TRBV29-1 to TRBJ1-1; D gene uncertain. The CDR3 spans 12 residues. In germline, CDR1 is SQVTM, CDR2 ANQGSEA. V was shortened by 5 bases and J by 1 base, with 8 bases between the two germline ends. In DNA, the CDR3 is TGCAGCGTTAAGACGACGAACACTGAAGCTTTCTTT. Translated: CSVKTTNTEAFF. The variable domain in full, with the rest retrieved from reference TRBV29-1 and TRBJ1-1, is SAVISQKPSRDICQRGTSLTIQCQVDSQVTMMFWYRQQPGQSLTLIATANQGSEATYESGFVIDKFPISRPNLTFSTLTVSNMSPEDSSIYLCSVKTTNTEAFFGQGTRLTVV.

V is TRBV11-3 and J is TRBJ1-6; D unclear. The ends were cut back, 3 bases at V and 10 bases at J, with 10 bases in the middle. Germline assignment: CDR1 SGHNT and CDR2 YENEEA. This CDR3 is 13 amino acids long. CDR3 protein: CASSLLAQSPLHF. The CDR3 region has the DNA TGTGCCAGCAGCTTGCTAGCTCAATCACCCCTCCACTTT. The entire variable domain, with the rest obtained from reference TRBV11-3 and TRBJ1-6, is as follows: EAGVVQSPRYKIIEKKQPVAFWCNPISGHNTLYWYLQNLGQGPELLIRYENEEAVDDSQLPKDRFSAERLKGVDSTLKIQPAELGDSAVYLCASSLLAQSPLHFGNGTRLTVT.

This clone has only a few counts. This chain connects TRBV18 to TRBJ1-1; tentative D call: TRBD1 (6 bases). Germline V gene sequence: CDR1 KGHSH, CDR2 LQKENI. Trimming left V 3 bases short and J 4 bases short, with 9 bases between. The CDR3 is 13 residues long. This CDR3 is CASSPTGFTEAFF. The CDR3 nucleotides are TGTGCCAGCTCACCCACAGGGTTCACTGAAGCTTTCTTT.

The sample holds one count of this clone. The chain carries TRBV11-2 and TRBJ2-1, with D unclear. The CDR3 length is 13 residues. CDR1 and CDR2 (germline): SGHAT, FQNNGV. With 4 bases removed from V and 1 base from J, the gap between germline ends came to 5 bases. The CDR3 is CASSSESYNEQFF. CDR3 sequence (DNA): TGTGCCAGCAGCTCCGAGTCCTACAATGAGCAGTTCTTC.

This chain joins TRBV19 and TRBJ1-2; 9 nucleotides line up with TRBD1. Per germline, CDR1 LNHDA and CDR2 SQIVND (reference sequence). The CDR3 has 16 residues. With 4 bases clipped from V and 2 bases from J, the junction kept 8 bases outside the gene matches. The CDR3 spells CASSKSQGARNYGYTF. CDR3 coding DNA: TGTGCCAGTAGTAAATCACAGGGGGCCAGGAACTATGGCTACACCTTC.

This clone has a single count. As DNA, the CDR3 is TGTGCCAGCAGGGGGACAGGCGGGAGACGGAATGAGCAGTTCTTC. Translated: CASRGTGGRRNEQFF. The rearrangement links TRBV5-6 to TRBJ2-1; a possible D gene is TRBD1 (8 bases). Germline loops: CDR1 SGHDT, CDR2 YYEEEE. Between the trimmed V and J ends, which lost 5 bases and 7 bases, there was a span of 19 bases. The CDR3 runs to 15 residues.

In DNA, the CDR3 is TGTGCCAGCAGCTTACGAGCGGGAGGGATGTACAATGAGCAGTTCTTC. Its protein is CASSLRAGGMYNEQFF. The gene calls are TRBV7-2 and TRBJ2-1, with 10 bases fitting TRBD2. With 2 bases clipped from V and 4 bases from J, the junction kept 5 bases outside the gene matches. CDR3 size: 16 residues. Germline-derived CDR1 and CDR2 are SGHTA and FQGNSA.

The DNA of the CDR3 is TGCGCCAGCAGCTTGGCAGGGAGTGAGCAGTTCTTC. Residues: CASSLAGSEQFF. The V and J genes are TRBV5-1 and TRBJ2-1; D may correspond to TRBD1 or TRBD2 (5 bases each). CDR3 length: 12 amino acids. Trimming took off 0 bases at V and 9 bases at J, with 7 bases between the two ends. Per the germline V gene, CDR1 is SGHRS and CDR2 is YFSETQ.

CDR3 sequence: CASSFSGQGWGGYTF. In DNA form, the CDR3 reads TGTGCCAGCAGCTTTAGCGGACAGGGTTGGGGTGGCTACACCTTC. The chain uses TRBV7-9 and TRBJ1-2; the match to TRBD1 covers 8 bases. The V gene end was trimmed by 3 bases and the J gene end by 7 bases; junction bases not matched to a gene: 10. Germline assignment: CDR1 SEHNR and CDR2 FQNEAQ (reference sequence). CDR3 length: 15 amino acids.

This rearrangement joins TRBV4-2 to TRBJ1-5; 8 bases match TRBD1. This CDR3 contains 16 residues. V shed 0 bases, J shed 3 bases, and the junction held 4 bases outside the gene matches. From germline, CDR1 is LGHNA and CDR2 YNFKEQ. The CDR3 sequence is CASSQEGQANNQPQHF. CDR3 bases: TGTGCCAGCAGCCAAGAGGGACAGGCAAACAATCAGCCCCAGCATTTT.

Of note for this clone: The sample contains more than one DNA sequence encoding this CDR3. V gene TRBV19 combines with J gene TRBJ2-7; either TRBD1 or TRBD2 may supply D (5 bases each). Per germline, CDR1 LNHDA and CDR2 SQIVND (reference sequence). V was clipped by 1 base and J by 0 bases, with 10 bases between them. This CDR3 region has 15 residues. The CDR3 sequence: CASSIAEGNSYEQYF. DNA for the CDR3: TGTGCCAGTAGTATAGCCGAGGGGAACTCCTACGAGCAGTACTTC.

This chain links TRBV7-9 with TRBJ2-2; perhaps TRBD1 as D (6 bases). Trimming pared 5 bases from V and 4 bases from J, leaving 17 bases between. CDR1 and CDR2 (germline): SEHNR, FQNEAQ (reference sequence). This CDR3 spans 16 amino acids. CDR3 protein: CASSTQTGVITGELFF. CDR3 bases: TGTGCCAGCAGCACACAGACAGGAGTGATCACCGGGGAGCTGTTTTTT.

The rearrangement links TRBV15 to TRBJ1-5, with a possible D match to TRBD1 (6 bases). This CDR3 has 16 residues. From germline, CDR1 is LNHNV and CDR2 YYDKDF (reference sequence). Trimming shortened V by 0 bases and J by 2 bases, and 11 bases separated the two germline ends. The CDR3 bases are TGTGCCACCAGCAGAGATGTCAGGGGCGGCAATCAGCCCCAGCATTTT. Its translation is CATSRDVRGGNQPQHF. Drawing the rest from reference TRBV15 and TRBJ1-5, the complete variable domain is DAMVIQNPRYQVTQFGKPVTLSCSQTLNHNVMYWYQQKSSQAPKLLFHYYDKDFNNEADTPDNFQSRRPNTSFCFLDIRSPGLGDTAMYLCATSRDVRGGNQPQHFGDGTRLSIL.

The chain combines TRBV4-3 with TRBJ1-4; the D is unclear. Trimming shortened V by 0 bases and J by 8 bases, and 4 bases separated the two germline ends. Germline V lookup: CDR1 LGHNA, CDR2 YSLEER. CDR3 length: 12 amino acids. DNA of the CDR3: TGCGCCAGCAGCCAAGATAAGGAAAAACTGTTTTTT. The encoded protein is CASSQDKEKLFF.

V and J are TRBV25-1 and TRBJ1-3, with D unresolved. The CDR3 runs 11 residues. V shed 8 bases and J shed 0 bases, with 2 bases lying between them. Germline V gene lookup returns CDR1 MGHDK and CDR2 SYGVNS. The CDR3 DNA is TGTGCCAGCGACTCTGGAAACACCATATATTTT. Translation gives CASDSGNTIYF.

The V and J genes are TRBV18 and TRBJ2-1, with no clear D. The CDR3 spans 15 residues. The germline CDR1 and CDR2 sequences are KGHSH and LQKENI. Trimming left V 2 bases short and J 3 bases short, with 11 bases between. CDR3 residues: CASSPVALVYNEQFF. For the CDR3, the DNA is TGTGCCAGCTCACCAGTAGCTTTAGTCTACAATGAGCAGTTCTTC.

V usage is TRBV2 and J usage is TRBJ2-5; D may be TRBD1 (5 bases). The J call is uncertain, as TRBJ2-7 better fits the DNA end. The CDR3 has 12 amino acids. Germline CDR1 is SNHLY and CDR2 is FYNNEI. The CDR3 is CASRIGAYEQYF. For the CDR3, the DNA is TGTGCCAGCAGGATAGGGGCCTACGAGCAGTACTTC.

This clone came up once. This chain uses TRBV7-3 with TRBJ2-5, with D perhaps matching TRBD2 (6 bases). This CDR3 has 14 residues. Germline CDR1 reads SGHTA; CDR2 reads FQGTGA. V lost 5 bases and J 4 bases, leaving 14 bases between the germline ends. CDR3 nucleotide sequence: TGTGCCAGCAGCGCCCACGGGGGACTAGAGACCCAGTACTTC. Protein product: CASSAHGGLETQYF.

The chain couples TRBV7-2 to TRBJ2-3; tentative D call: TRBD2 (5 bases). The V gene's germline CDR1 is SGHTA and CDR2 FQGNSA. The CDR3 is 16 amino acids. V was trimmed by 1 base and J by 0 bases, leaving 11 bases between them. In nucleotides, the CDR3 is TGTGCCAGCAGCTTAGTGGACGGGATAAGCACAGATACGCAGTATTTT. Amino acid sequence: CASSLVDGISTDTQYF.

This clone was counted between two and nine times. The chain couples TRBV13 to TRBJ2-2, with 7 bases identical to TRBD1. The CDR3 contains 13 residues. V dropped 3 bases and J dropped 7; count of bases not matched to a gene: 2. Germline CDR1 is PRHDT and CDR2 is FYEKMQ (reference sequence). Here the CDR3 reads CASSFRGIGELFF. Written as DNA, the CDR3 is TGTGCCAGCAGCTTCAGGGGGATCGGGGAGCTGTTTTTT.

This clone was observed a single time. The CDR3 DNA follows: TGTGCCAGCAGCTTCCTGGGTAGAGGTGACGACGAGCAGTACTTC. Its protein is CASSFLGRGDDEQYF. This sequence joins TRBV13 and TRBJ2-7; D unresolved. Germline V gene sequence: CDR1 PRHDT, CDR2 FYEKMQ (reference sequence). The length of the CDR3 is 15 residues. V was trimmed by 3 bases and J by 5 bases, leaving 17 bases between them.

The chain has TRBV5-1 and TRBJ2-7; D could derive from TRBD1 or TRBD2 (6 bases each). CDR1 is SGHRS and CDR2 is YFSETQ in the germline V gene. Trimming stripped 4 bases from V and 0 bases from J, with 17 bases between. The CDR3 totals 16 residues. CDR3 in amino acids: CASSLGGRVLSYEQYF. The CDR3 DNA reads TGCGCCAGCAGCCTGGGGGGCCGGGTTCTCTCCTACGAGCAGTACTTC.

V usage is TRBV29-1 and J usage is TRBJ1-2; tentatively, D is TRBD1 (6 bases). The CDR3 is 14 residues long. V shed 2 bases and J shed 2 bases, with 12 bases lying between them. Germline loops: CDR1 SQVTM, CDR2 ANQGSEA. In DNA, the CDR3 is TGCAGCGTTGAAATACAGGGATCGAACTATGGCTACACCTTC. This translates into CSVEIQGSNYGYTF.

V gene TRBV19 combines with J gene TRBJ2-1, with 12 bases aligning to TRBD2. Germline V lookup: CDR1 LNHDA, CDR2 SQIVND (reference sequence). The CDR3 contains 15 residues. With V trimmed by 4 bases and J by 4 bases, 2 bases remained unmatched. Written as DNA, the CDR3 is TGTGCCAGTAGTACGACTAGCGGGAGTTACAATGAGCAGTTCTTC. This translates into CASSTTSGSYNEQFF.